Listed below are T cell receptor beta chains from one sample, sequenced in a study of blood T cell repertoires in COVID-19. The table came from immunoSEQ multiplex PCR; TCRdb's copy has only in-frame clones and leaves some out. This sample has 77,000 or so clones, with around 85% found just once. Sequencing was done on a sample of peripheral blood. These receptors originate from a man older than 75 with acute or convalescent COVID-19. CDR3s include the opening cysteine and the closing phenylalanine or tryptophan. A D gene is named only where the DNA matches it firmly. The listing skips clone size in some rows; elsewhere it reads once, few, many or a size class.

TRBJ1-5 TRBD1 TRBV7-8 few 15 TGTGCCAGCAGCTTAGGAGGGGGCGGGCGTCAGCCCCAGCATTTT CASSLGGGGRQPQHF
TRBJ2-3 TRBD1 TRBV5-1 NA 14 TGCGCCAGCAGCTTGGGGCAGGGGGCTGATACGCAGTATTTT CASSLGQGADTQYF
TRBJ1-2 TRBD1 TRBV28 NA 17 TGTGCCAGCAGCCCAGCCGGGACAGGGGAGAGGATCTATGGCTACACCTTC CASSPAGTGERIYGYTF
TRBJ1-2 TRBD1 TRBV28 NA 14 TGTGCCAGCAGGGGACAGGGAACTGACTATGGCTACACCTTC CASRGQGTDYGYTF
TRBJ1-2 NA TRBV5-1 NA 13 TGCGCCAGCAGTATGGACAGTAACTATGGCTACACCTTC CASSMDSNYGYTF
TRBJ2-7 NA TRBV28 NA 14 TGTGCCAGCAGTTTGATCGGAGGGCTCTACGAGCAGTACTTC CASSLIGGLYEQYF
TRBJ2-4 TRBD2 TRBV4-1 NA 18 TGCGCCAGCAGCCAAGGACTAGCGGGGGGGCGGGCCAAAAACATTCAGTACTTC CASSQGLAGGRAKNIQYF
TRBJ2-5 TRBD2 TRBV7-2 few 14 TGTGCCAGCAGCCCCCTAGCGGGACCCGAGACCCAGTACTTC CASSPLAGPETQYF
TRBJ2-7 TRBD2 TRBV19 once 14 TGTGCCAGTAGTAGCGGGGGGCCTCTCTACGAGCAGTACTTC CASSSGGPLYEQYF
TRBJ2-5 NA TRBV19 NA 14 TGTGCCAGTAGTAAAAGACTTTACCAAGAGACCCAGTACTTC CASSKRLYQETQYF
TRBJ2-2 TRBD1 TRBV6-5 NA 14 TGTGCCAGCAGTTATAACAGGGGGACCGGGGAGCTGTTTTTT CASSYNRGTGELFF
TRBJ2-5 TRBD2 TRBV27 NA 15 TGTGCCAGCAGTCCCCCGGCGGGGGGGCGAGAGACCCAGTACTTC CASSPPAGGRETQYF
TRBJ2-1 TRBD2 TRBV5-6 NA 17 TGTGCCAGCAGCTCGGGGGGGCCGGCAAGCTCCTACAATGAGCAGTTCTTC CASSSGGPASSYNEQFF
TRBJ2-7 TRBD2 TRBV10-3 NA 16 TGTGCCATCAGTGTCAGTAGCGGGGGGGCCACCTACGAGCAGTACTTC CAISVSSGGATYEQYF
TRBJ1-4 TRBD1 TRBV5-1 NA 15 TGCGCCAGCAGCTTGGGGACAGGGGGAAATGAAAAACTGTTTTTT CASSLGTGGNEKLFF
TRBJ1-5 TRBD1 TRBV6-5 NA 14 TGTGCCAGCAGGGATCGACAGGGGAGGCAGCCCCAGCATTTT CASRDRQGRQPQHF
TRBJ1-1 TRBD1 TRBV5-1 NA 14 TGCGCCAGCAGACCGGGACAGTTGAACACTGAAGCTTTCTTT CASRPGQLNTEAFF
TRBJ1-6 NA TRBV7-2 once 16 TGTGCCAGCAGCATCGGGGGGGGCCGTCATAATTCACCCCTCCACTTT CASSIGGGRHNSPLHF
TRBJ1-5 NA TRBV6-1 NA 15 TGTGCCAGCAGTGAAAGGGGACAAGGACGAAGGACCCAGCATTTT CASSERGQGRRTQHF
TRBJ2-7 NA TRBV5-6 NA 13 TGTGCCAGCAGTCCGGGGTGGGCCTACGAGCAGTACTTC CASSPGWAYEQYF
TRBJ1-2 NA TRBV29-1 NA 13 TGCAGCGTTCGCCTCGGACAAGACTATGGCTACACCTTC CSVRLGQDYGYTF
TRBJ2-2 TRBD2 TRBV6-5 NA 15 TGTGCCAGCAGTAGTAGCGGGAGGTCCAGCGGGGAGCTGTTTTTT CASSSSGRSSGELFF
TRBJ2-7 TRBD1 TRBV18 NA 17 TGTGCCAGCTCAAGCTACACCGGGACAGGGGGCCCCCACGAGCAGTACTTC CASSSYTGTGGPHEQYF
TRBJ1-5 NA TRBV5-6 NA 13 TGTGCCAGCAGCTTGTCTTTTTCGACAGGCCAGCATTTT CASSLSFSTGQHF
TRBJ2-6 TRBD1 TRBV29-1 NA 15 TGCAGCGTTGAACTAGGGGGCGGTGGGGCCAACGTCCTGACTTTC CSVELGGGGANVLTF
TRBJ2-7 TRBD2 TRBV11-2 NA 14 TGTGCCAGCACCATGGGGGGGACTTTCTACGAGCAGTACTTC CASTMGGTFYEQYF
TRBJ1-3 NA TRBV2 NA 13 TGTGCCAGCAGTCCCTACTCTGGAAACACCATATATTTT CASSPYSGNTIYF
TRBJ2-1 NA TRBV5-4 NA 17 TGTGCCAGCAGCTTGGCCGGAGGTGGGAGAACGTACAATGAGCAGTTCTTC CASSLAGGGRTYNEQFF
TRBJ2-5 TRBD2 TRBV3-1/TRBV3-2 NA 18 TGTGCCAGCAGCCAAGGGCTAGCGGGAGGGCCGGGGGCAGAGACCCAGTACTTC CASSQGLAGGPGAETQYF
TRBJ2-3 TRBD2 TRBV2 NA 15 TGTGCCAGCGGGGGACTAGCGGGGCTCACAGATACGCAGTATTTT CASGGLAGLTDTQYF
TRBJ2-6 NA TRBV4-2 NA 16 TGTGCCAGCAGCCAGAGGGGGGGGACTGGGGCCAACGTCCTGACTTTC CASSQRGGTGANVLTF
TRBJ2-7 TRBD1 TRBV6-5 NA 13 TGTGCCAGCAGGGGGGACAGCTCCTACGAGCAGTACTTC CASRGDSSYEQYF
TRBJ1-5 TRBD1 TRBV27 NA 18 TGTGCCAGCAGCTGGGATGGCTCGGGACAGGCGACGAAGGGGCCCCAGCATTTT CASSWDGSGQATKGPQHF
TRBJ2-1 TRBD1 TRBV9 few 16 TGTGCCAGCAGCGCCCGACAGGGGAGCTCCTACAATGAGCAGTTCTTC CASSARQGSSYNEQFF
TRBJ2-3 TRBD1 TRBV24-1 NA 16 TGTGCCACCAGTGATTTTGGGACAGGGAGCACAGATACGCAGTATTTT CATSDFGTGSTDTQYF
TRBJ1-1 NA TRBV9 NA 14 TGTGCCAGCAGCCCAGGACAGTTGAACACTGAAGCTTTCTTT CASSPGQLNTEAFF
TRBJ1-2 NA TRBV5-1 NA 16 TGCGCCAGCAGCTTGGGGGCGACATCCGGCCTCTATGGCTACACCTTC CASSLGATSGLYGYTF
TRBJ2-3 NA TRBV24-1 few 12 TGTGCCACCAATGGGGCCGGAGATACGCAGTATTTT CATNGAGDTQYF
TRBJ1-1 TRBD1 TRBV28 NA 14 TGTGCCAGCAGTTTGGGACAGATGAACACTGAAGCTTTCTTT CASSLGQMNTEAFF
TRBJ1-5 NA TRBV2 NA 15 TGTGCCAGCAGCAACAGGGAGAGGGGCAATCAGCCCCAGCATTTT CASSNRERGNQPQHF
TRBJ2-1 TRBD2 TRBV7-2 few 16 TGTGCCAGCAGCACCCATAGCGGGGGGGTTTACAATGAGCAGTTCTTC CASSTHSGGVYNEQFF
TRBJ1-6 NA TRBV4-3 NA 12 TGCGCCAGCAGCCCAGAAGCCTCACCCCTCCACTTT CASSPEASPLHF
TRBJ1-5 NA TRBV2 NA 16 TGTGCCAGCAGTGAAGCGCTTCGGGGGGCGAATCAGCCCCAGCATTTT CASSEALRGANQPQHF
TRBJ2-5 NA TRBV24-1 NA 15 TGTGCCACCAGTGCTACCGGTCGGGGGCAAGAGACCCAGTACTTC CATSATGRGQETQYF
TRBJ2-1 TRBD2 TRBV6-2/TRBV6-3 few 18 TGTGCCAGCAGTTATACCCACCCTTCTAGCGGAGTTTACAATGAGCAGTTCTTC CASSYTHPSSGVYNEQFF